This TCR beta chain was captured by sequencing in a study of blood T cell repertoires in COVID-19. Seattle's enrolled individuals joined amid active infection and were then monitored longitudinally. Clones were read by immunoSEQ multiplex PCR, and TCRdb kept only the in-frame ones, dropping some. This repertoire shows approximately 170,000 clones, around 83% found once; its top ten account for more than 7.5%. The length of the CDR3 is 14 residues. CDR1 is SGHRS and CDR2 is YFSETQ in the germline V gene. V trimming: 3 bases; J trimming: 3 bases; junction bases outside the gene matches: 4. On this clone itself: Other DNA sequences of this sample code for an identical CDR3.

Sequenced: peripheral blood. This clonotype originated in a woman in her sixties or seventies with COVID-19, enrolled during active disease. This rearrangement joins TRBV5-1 to TRBJ2-7; 9 positions agree with TRBD1. Written as DNA, the CDR3 is TGCGCCAGCAGCTCGACAGGGGGGAGCTACGAGCAGTACTTC. Residues: CASSSTGGSYEQYF.